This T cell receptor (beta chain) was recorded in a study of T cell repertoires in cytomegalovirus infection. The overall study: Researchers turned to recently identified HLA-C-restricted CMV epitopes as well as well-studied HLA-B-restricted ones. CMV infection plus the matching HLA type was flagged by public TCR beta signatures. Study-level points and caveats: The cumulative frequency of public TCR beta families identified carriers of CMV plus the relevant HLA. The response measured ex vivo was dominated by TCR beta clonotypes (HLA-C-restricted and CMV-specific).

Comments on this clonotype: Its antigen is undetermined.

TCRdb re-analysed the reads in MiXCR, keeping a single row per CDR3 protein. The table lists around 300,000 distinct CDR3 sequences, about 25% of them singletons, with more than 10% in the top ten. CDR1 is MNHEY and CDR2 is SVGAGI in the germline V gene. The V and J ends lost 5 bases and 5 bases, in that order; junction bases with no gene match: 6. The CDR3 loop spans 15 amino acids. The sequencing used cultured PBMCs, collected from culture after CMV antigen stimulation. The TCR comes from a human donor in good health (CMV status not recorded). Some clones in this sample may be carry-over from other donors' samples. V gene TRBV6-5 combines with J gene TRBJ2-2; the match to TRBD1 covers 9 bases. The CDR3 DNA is TGTGCCAGCAGTGCGGGACAGGGCGGGACCGGGGAGCTGTTTTTT. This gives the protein CASSAGQGGTGELFF.